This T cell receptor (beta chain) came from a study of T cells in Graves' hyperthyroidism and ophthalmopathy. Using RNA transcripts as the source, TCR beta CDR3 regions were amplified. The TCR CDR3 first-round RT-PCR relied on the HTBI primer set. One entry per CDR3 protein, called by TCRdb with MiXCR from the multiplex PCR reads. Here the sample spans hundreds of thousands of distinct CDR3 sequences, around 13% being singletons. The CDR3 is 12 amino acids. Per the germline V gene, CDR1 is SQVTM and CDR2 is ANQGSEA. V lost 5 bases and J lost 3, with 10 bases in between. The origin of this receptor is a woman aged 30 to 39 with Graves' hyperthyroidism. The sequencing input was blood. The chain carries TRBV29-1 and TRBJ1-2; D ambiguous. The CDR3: CSVRGGDYGYTF. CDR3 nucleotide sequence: TGCAGCGTTCGTGGTGGGGACTATGGCTACACCTTC.